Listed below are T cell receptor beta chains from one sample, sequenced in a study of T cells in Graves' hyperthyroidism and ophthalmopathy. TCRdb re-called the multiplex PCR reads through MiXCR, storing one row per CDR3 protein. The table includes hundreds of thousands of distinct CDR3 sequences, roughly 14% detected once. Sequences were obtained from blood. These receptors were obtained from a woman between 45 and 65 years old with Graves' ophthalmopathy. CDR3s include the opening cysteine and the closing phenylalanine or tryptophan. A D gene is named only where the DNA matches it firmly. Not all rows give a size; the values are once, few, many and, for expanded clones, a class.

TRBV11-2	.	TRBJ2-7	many	TGTGCCAGCAGCTTAGGGCCCTTTTACGAGCAGTACTTC	CASSLGPFYEQYF
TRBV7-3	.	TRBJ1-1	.	TGTGCCAGCAGCTTAGAACACACAGAAGCTTTCTTT	CASSLEHTEAFF
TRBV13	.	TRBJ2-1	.	TGTGCCAGCAGCTTAGAACAGGGTGGCCCCTACAATGAGCAGTTCTTC	CASSLEQGGPYNEQFF
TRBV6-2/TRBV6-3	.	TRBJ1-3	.	TGTGCCAGCAGTTACCCTCGACAAGGGTGGCGAAACACCATATATTTT	CASSYPRQGWRNTIYF
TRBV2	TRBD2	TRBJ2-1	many	TGTGCCAGCGGGGGGGAATCTTACAATGAGCAGTTCTTC	CASGGESYNEQFF
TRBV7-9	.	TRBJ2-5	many	TGTGCCAGCAGCCGAGACTATCAAGAGACCCAGTACTTC	CASSRDYQETQYF
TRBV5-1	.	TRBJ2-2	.	TGCGCCAGCAGCTTGGAGGGCGGACAGAACACCGGGGAGCTGTTTTTT	CASSLEGGQNTGELFF
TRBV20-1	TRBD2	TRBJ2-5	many	TGCAGTGCTAGAGCGTTCGGCCTAGCGGGGGGGTTAGAGACCCAGTACTTC	CSARAFGLAGGLETQYF
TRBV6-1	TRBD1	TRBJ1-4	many	TGTGCCAGCAGTCCGACCGGGACAGGGTTAACTAATGAAAAACTGTTTTTT	CASSPTGTGLTNEKLFF
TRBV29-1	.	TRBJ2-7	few	TGCAGCGTTGAAGATTCTTCAAACTACGAGCAGTACTTC	CSVEDSSNYEQYF
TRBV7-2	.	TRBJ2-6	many	TGTGCCAGCAGCTCTAGGTCTGGGGCCAACGTCCTGACTTTC	CASSSRSGANVLTF
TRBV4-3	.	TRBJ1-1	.	TGCGCCAGCAGCCTGACCTACGGCACTGAAGCTTTCTTT	CASSLTYGTEAFF
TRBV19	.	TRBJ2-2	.	TGTGCCAGTAGTACTCGGCATGGGACGGCGAACACCGGGGAGCTGTTTTTT	CASSTRHGTANTGELFF
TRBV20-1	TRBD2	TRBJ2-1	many	TGCAGTGCTTTTAGCGGGAGGTCCTACAATGAGCAGTTCTTC	CSAFSGRSYNEQFF
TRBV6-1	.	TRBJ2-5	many	TGTGCCAGCGCCTCTAGGGGGGTTGAGACCCAGTACTTC	CASASRGVETQYF
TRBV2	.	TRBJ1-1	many	TGTGCCAGTATTTCGCGGCAGAGCAACACTGAAGCTTTCTTT	CASISRQSNTEAFF
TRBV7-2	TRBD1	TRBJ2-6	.	TGTGCCAGCAGCACGGGACAGGGTAACTCTGGGGCCAACGTCCTGACTTTC	CASSTGQGNSGANVLTF
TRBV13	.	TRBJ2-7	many	TGTGCCAGCAGCCCCGAGGGGGGGACCAACTCCTACGAGCAGTACTTC	CASSPEGGTNSYEQYF
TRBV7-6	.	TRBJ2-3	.	TGTGCCAGCACCTGGAGGGGGAGCACAGATACGCAGTATTTT	CASTWRGSTDTQYF
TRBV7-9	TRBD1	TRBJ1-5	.	TGTGCCAGCAGCTTAGTCACAGGGGGTGGTAATCAGCCCCAGCATTTT	CASSLVTGGGNQPQHF
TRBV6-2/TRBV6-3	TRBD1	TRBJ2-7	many	TGTGCCAGCAGACGGGACAGGGCGGCGGAGCAGTACTTC	CASRRDRAAEQYF
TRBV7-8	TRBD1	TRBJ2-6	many	TGTGCCAGCAGCTTAGAGGACAGGAACTCTGGGGCCAACGTCCTGACTTTC	CASSLEDRNSGANVLTF